The entry that follows covers one T cell receptor (beta chain) sequence. These data originate in a study of monozygotic twins with inflammatory bowel disease. The germline CDR1 and CDR2 sequences are LNHDA and SQIVND (reference sequence). This CDR3 contains 15 residues. Reprocessing the 5' RACE reads, TCRdb reports a single entry for every CDR3 protein and omits DNA. The sample table includes around 380,000 distinct CDR3 sequences. The rearrangement uses TRBV19 and TRBJ1-2. Sequencing used blood. The source is a human donor with ulcerative colitis or Crohn's disease, or a healthy co-twin of an affected twin (not recorded which). The CDR3 here is CASSTPGLQLGGYTF. The full variable domain, completed using reference TRBV19 and TRBJ1-2, is DGGITQSPKYLFRKEGQNVTLSCEQNLNHDAMYWYRQDPGQGLRLIYYSQIVNDFQKGDIAEGYSVSREKKESFPLTVTSAQKNPTAFYLCASSTPGLQLGGYTFGSGTRLTVV.